This T cell receptor (beta chain) comes out of a study of shared clonotypes between healthy human individuals. Method: immunoSEQ multiplex PCR; TCRdb's copy keeps in-frame clones and lacks some. The sample has some 1,400,000 clones; around 95% are singletons. All donors were Caucasian adults living in Nashville, Tennessee. A split of CD4+ cells into CD45RA+ naive and CD45RA-negative memory subsets was performed. The sequenced sample consisted of naive CD4+ T cells sorted from blood. Subset of the sample: CD45RA+ positively selected. The sequence was obtained from a man aged 25 to 40 in good health.

The CDR3 nucleotides read TGTGCCAGCAGTTTGGGACAGCCTCTTAACTATGGCTACACCTTC. It codes for CASSLGQPLNYGYTF. V and J are TRBV6-1 and TRBJ1-2, with 7 bases that match TRBD1. With V trimmed by 5 bases and J by 1 base, 7 bases remained unmatched. This CDR3 has 15 residues. Germline values: CDR1 MNHNS, CDR2 SASEGT.